Each of the 25 T cell receptor beta chains below was sequenced from the same sample in a study of lymphopenia after photon versus proton radiotherapy (dated by TCRdb to between 2018 and 2021). Libraries were prepared through the immunoSEQ multiplex PCR assay. What TCRdb holds here is the immuneACCESS table cut down to in-frame rearrangements. Part of the clones is not present; checked against another copy, under half of the missing clones reflect an unresolved V gene, and the others are unexplained. Present in this sample are tens of thousands of clones, over 70% of which were seen just once. The ten largest clonotypes hold roughly a tenth of the sample. The sequencing used peripheral blood, collected from a patient treated with proton-based radiotherapy. Receptors originate from an elderly man with esophageal cancer.

The chain combines TRBV5-1 with TRBJ1-3; weak D call: TRBD1 (5 bases). Germline V gene lookup returns CDR1 SGHRS and CDR2 YFSETQ. This CDR3 is built from 16 residues. V was shortened by 2 bases and J by 0 bases, with 12 bases between the two germline ends. The CDR3 loop is CASSFGGHSSGNTIYF. DNA of the CDR3: TGCGCCAGCAGCTTCGGCGGACACTCCTCTGGAAACACCATATATTTT.

The rearrangement links TRBV4-1 to TRBJ1-4; a weak D match, TRBD1 (6 bases). Trimming removed 0 bases at V and 8 bases at J, with 7 bases between. This CDR3 region has 13 residues. The germline gives CDR1 MGHRA, CDR2 YSYEKL. CDR3 sequence (DNA): TGCGCCAGCAGCCAAGACAGGGGCGAAAAACTGTTTTTT. Its translation is CASSQDRGEKLFF.

The rearrangement uses TRBV30 and TRBJ2-3; 8 bases line up with TRBD2. Germline-derived CDR1 and CDR2 are GTSNPN and SVGIG (reference sequence). This CDR3 region has 15 residues. Trimming removed 3 bases from V and 3 bases from J; junction bases left unmatched: 8. DNA for the CDR3: TGTGCCTGGAGCCTAGGTAGCGGGGAAACAGATACGCAGTATTTT. It encodes CAWSLGSGETDTQYF.

The genes are TRBV11-2 and TRBJ2-1, with TRBD2 as a possible D gene (5 bases). V shed 3 bases and J shed 5 bases, with 14 bases lying between them. Germline-derived CDR1 and CDR2 are SGHAT and FQNNGV. The CDR3 has 15 amino acids. CDR3 sequence: CASSLGRGLDNEQFF. The DNA for the CDR3 is TGTGCCAGCAGCTTGGGCCGCGGGCTGGACAATGAGCAGTTCTTC.

V gene TRBV25-1 combines with J gene TRBJ2-3; D might be TRBD2 (6 bases). This CDR3 comprises 15 residues. The V gene's germline CDR1 is MGHDK and CDR2 SYGVNS. The V end was cut by 3 bases, the J end by 0 bases, with 10 bases between. DNA of the CDR3: TGTGCCAGCAGTGAGTTAGCGGTTAGCACAGATACGCAGTATTTT. Translation gives CASSELAVSTDTQYF. The complete variable domain, with remaining parts taken from reference TRBV25-1 and TRBJ2-3, reads EADIYQTPRYLVIGTGKKITLECSQTMGHDKMYWYQQDPGMELHLIHYSYGVNSTEKGDLSSESTVSRIRTEHFPLTLESARPSHTSQYLCASSELAVSTDTQYFGPGTRLTVL.

V gene TRBV6-1 combines with J gene TRBJ2-7, with unresolved D. The CDR3 runs to 11 residues. From germline, CDR1 is MNHNS and CDR2 SASEGT. V was cut by 8 bases and J by 2 bases, with 7 bases left in between. This chain's CDR3 is CASDEAYEQYF. The DNA for the CDR3 is TGTGCCAGCGACGAAGCCTACGAGCAGTACTTC.

V is TRBV5-1 and J is TRBJ2-5, with a tentative D call TRBD1 (6 bases). V was cut by 0 bases and J by 2 bases, with 11 bases left in between. This CDR3 is built from 15 residues. CDR1 and CDR2 from the germline V gene are SGHRS and YFSETQ. The CDR3 sequence: CASSLGGHEQETQYF. CDR3 coding DNA: TGCGCCAGCAGCTTGGGGGGACACGAACAAGAGACCCAGTACTTC.

The J gene is TRBJ2-2, the V gene TRBV4-3, with D perhaps TRBD1 or TRBD2 (5 bases each). The CDR3 loop spans 16 amino acids. Germline CDR1 reads LGHNA; CDR2 reads YSLEER. V gave up 0 bases and J gave up 8 bases, with 16 bases separating them. The CDR3 region has the DNA TGCGCCAGCAGCCAAGAGGGGGTTGTAGTGACGGGGGAGCTGTTTTTT. This gives the protein CASSQEGVVVTGELFF.

The CDR3 loop reads CASSVEGATNEKLFF. The CDR3 DNA follows: TGTGCCAGCAGCGTAGAGGGGGCAACTAATGAAAAACTGTTTTTT. The rearrangement joins TRBV9 to TRBJ1-4; a possible D gene is TRBD1 (6 bases). The V gene's germline CDR1 is SGDLS and CDR2 YYNGEE. The CDR3 sequence is 15 residues long. The V and J ends lost 0 bases and 0 bases respectively, with 6 bases between them.

This chain connects TRBV29-1 to TRBJ1-2; D perhaps matches TRBD1 (5 bases). This CDR3 contains 11 residues. Trimming removed 6 bases at V and 8 bases at J, with 13 bases between. Looked up from germline, CDR1 is SQVTM and CDR2 is ANQGSEA. The CDR3 loop reads CSVGQGGGYTF. DNA for the CDR3: TGCAGCGTGGGGCAGGGTGGGGGCTACACCTTC.

V gene TRBV18 combines with J gene TRBJ2-5; the D is unclear. The DNA matches TRBJ2-7 better at its end, which makes the J call doubtful. The CDR3 runs to 13 residues. The germline CDR1 and CDR2 sequences are KGHSH and LQKENI. CDR3 sequence reads: CASSLLPGYEQYF. The CDR3, as DNA: TGTGCCAGCTCACTACTCCCCGGATACGAGCAGTACTTC.

A single count supports this clone. The junction departs from germline at one end; a sequencing error may be responsible. The chain couples TRBV19 to TRBJ2-7, with 7 bases identical to TRBD1. The germline CDR1 and CDR2 sequences are LNHDA and SQIVND (reference sequence). CDR3 length: 14 amino acids. This CDR3 reads CASSRDRDGHEQCF. The DNA for the CDR3 is TGTGCCAGTAGTCGTGACAGGGACGGCCACGAGCAGTGCTTC.

The rearrangement joins TRBV18 to TRBJ1-2; 12 bases map to TRBD1. Germline loops: CDR1 KGHSH, CDR2 LQKENI. The CDR3 covers 19 residues. J gave up 1 base and V 3 bases, and 12 bases lay outside the gene matches. CDR3 nucleotides: TGTGCCAGCTCACCGCGCCGCCGGGACAGGGGGCTGGATAACTATGGCTACACCTTC. Protein: CASSPRRRDRGLDNYGYTF.

The chain joins TRBV4-3 to TRBJ2-7; D unresolved. The V end was cut by 5 bases, the J end by 0 bases, with 5 bases between. The CDR3 is 12 amino acids. In germline, CDR1 is LGHNA, CDR2 YSLEER. CDR3 nucleotide sequence: TGCGCCAGCAGCTCTCACTCCTACGAGCAGTACTTC. As protein: CASSSHSYEQYF.

This chain connects TRBV30 to TRBJ1-4; TRBD1 is a possible D gene (6 bases). Germline CDR1 GTSNPN, CDR2 SVGIG (reference sequence). Trimming removed 5 bases from V and 0 bases from J, with 13 bases in between. The CDR3 extends over 15 amino acids. As DNA, the CDR3 is TGTGCCTGGGATACAGGGACCCCAACTAATGAAAAACTGTTTTTT. Translation gives CAWDTGTPTNEKLFF.

The rearrangement links TRBV7-2 to TRBJ1-5; a weak D match, TRBD1 (5 bases). V lost 4 bases and J 2 bases, leaving 15 bases between the germline ends. The CDR3 extends over 16 amino acids. Germline lookup yields CDR1 SGHTA and CDR2 FQGNSA. CDR3 amino acids: CASSSGGGVGNQPQHF. The CDR3 bases are TGTGCCAGCAGCTCCGGTGGGGGGGTGGGCAATCAGCCCCAGCATTTT.

V and J are TRBV5-4 and TRBJ2-7; the D is unclear. Between the trimmed V and J ends, which lost 1 base and 2 bases, there was a span of 4 bases. The CDR3 covers 12 residues. The germline gives CDR1 SGHNT, CDR2 YYREEE (reference sequence). The DNA for the CDR3 is TGTGCCAGCAGCTTGCAGGCCTACGAGCAGTACTTC. Translated, it gives CASSLQAYEQYF. Based on the CDR3 plus reference TRBV5-4 and TRBJ2-7, the full variable domain is ETGVTQSPTHLIKTRGQQVTLRCSSQSGHNTVSWYQQALGQGPQFIFQYYREEENGRGNFPPRFSGLQFPNYSSELNVNALELDDSALYLCASSLQAYEQYFGPGTRLTVT.

The rearrangement links TRBV14 to TRBJ1-2, with no clear D. This CDR3 region has 13 residues. With 4 bases removed from V and 2 bases from J, the gap between germline ends came to 8 bases. Germline CDR1 is SGHDN and CDR2 is FVKESK. The CDR3 DNA reads as TGTGCCAGCAGCCTATCCTGGAACTATGGCTACACCTTC. Its translation: CASSLSWNYGYTF.

The chain links TRBV19 to TRBJ2-5; the match to TRBD1 covers 9 bases. CDR1 is LNHDA and CDR2 is SQIVND in the germline V gene (reference sequence). The CDR3 runs to 17 residues. Germline trimming cut 10 bases from V and 3 bases from J; bases unmatched to any gene: 18. In nucleotides, the CDR3 is TGTGCCACCCCCCTTCCTGGGGACAGGGAGGAAGAAGAGACCCAGTACTTC. This codes for CATPLPGDREEEETQYF.

The chain joins TRBV11-2 to TRBJ2-7, with TRBD1 matching 7 bases. V gave up 3 bases and J gave up 2 bases; unmatched junction bases: 7. CDR1 SGHAT and CDR2 FQNNGV come from the germline V gene. The CDR3 consists of 15 residues. CDR3 region: CASSFRTGVTYEQYF. The CDR3 DNA follows: TGTGCCAGCAGCTTCAGGACAGGAGTAACCTACGAGCAGTACTTC.

The genes are TRBV6-5 and TRBJ1-1; D might be TRBD1 (6 bases). The V gene lost 6 bases and the J gene lost 12 bases, with 17 bases spanning the gap. The CDR3 runs 12 residues. CDR1 is MNHEY, CDR2 SVGAGI, per germline. The CDR3 DNA follows: TGTGCCAGCAGCTATCAAACAGGGTGGACTTTCTTT. Its translation: CASSYQTGWTFF.

V usage is TRBV21-1 and J usage is TRBJ2-7. TRBV21-1 is tagged as a pseudogene. CDR3 length: 15 amino acids. The CDR3 protein is CASSGMGYVYGEQYF. CDR3 nucleotide sequence: TGTGCCAGCAGCGGAATGGGGTATGTGTATGGCGAGCAGTACTTC.

The DNA of the CDR3 is TGTGCCAGCAGTCCGAACGCAGGGTTGGGATACGAGCAGTACTTC. Translated: CASSPNAGLGYEQYF. The chain carries TRBV2 and TRBJ2-7; possibly TRBD1 for D (5 bases). Germline V gene data show CDR1 as SNHLY and CDR2 as FYNNEI. The CDR3 totals 15 residues. V shed 5 bases and J shed 4 bases, with 18 bases lying between them.

This clone was picked up a small number of times. The V gene is TRBV27, the J gene TRBJ2-1, with 11 bases lining up with TRBD2. This CDR3 spans 19 amino acids. Germline values: CDR1 MNHEY, CDR2 SMNVEV (reference sequence). V shed 3 bases, J shed 0 bases, and the junction held 10 bases outside the gene matches. Here the CDR3 reads CASSFSSGGRRGSYNEQFF. The CDR3 DNA is TGTGCCAGCAGTTTTTCTAGCGGGGGGCGCCGTGGCTCCTACAATGAGCAGTTCTTC.

This sequence joins TRBV7-2 and TRBJ2-1, with a tentative D call TRBD2 (6 bases). CDR1 is SGHTA and CDR2 is FQGNSA in the germline V gene. V lost 5 bases and J 5 bases, leaving 13 bases between the germline ends. The CDR3 spans 14 residues. CDR3 sequence (DNA): TGTGCCAGCAGCCGCGGGACGGGAGACAATGAGCAGTTCTTC. It specifies CASSRGTGDNEQFF.